This entry describes one TCR beta chain. The data were obtained in a study of shared clonotypes between healthy human individuals. V lost 5 bases to trimming and J lost 3 bases, with 18 bases between them. The germline CDR1 and CDR2 sequences are SGHNT and YYREEE (reference sequence). There are 15 residues in the CDR3. Sorted subsets were amplified in replicate PCRs using around 200 ng DNA, 25,000 to 30,000 T cell genomes. Sequencing used immunoSEQ multiplex PCR; TCRdb keeps in-frame clones, though not all of them. The sample shows about 730,000 clones, approximately 77% of them seen only once. This rearrangement joins TRBV5-4 to TRBJ2-7; the D gene is possibly TRBD2 (5 bases). The specimen was memory CD4+ T cells sorted from blood. Indicated subset: CD45RA-negative fraction. This TCR came from a woman in her thirties in good health. CDR3 nucleotide sequence: TGTGCCAGCAGGAAGGGCCCCCAAGGGAGCTACGAGCAGTACTTC. Translating gives CASRKGPQGSYEQYF.